This note documents a single T cell receptor beta chain sequence. The data derive from a study of T cell changes during pregnancy in multiple sclerosis. The method was immunoSEQ multiplex PCR; TCRdb's version includes in-frame clones alone and lacks a portion of them. This sample has 65,000 to 85,000 clones; around 90% occur once, and the top ten carry more than 1.2%. Germline lookup yields CDR1 MGHRA and CDR2 YSYEKL. The CDR3 runs to 13 residues. V was pared by 3 bases and J by 8 bases, with 13 bases between. The sequenced sample was peripheral blood, obtained in the third trimester of pregnancy. The receptor's source is a female donor with multiple sclerosis, enrolled in a pregnancy study. The chain is built from TRBV4-1 and TRBJ1-2, with D possibly being TRBD1 (6 bases). In nucleotides, the CDR3 is TGCGCCAGCAGCCACGACAGGAATAGAGGCTACACCTTC. This sequence encodes CASSHDRNRGYTF.